This T cell receptor (beta chain) was found in a study of T cells in Graves' hyperthyroidism and ophthalmopathy. Amplification targeted TCR beta CDR3 regions from RNA transcripts. Researchers ran a first-round RT-PCR on the TCR CDR3 using the HTBI primer set. TCRdb independently ran MiXCR on the multiplex PCR reads; one entry per CDR3 protein. Of under 250,000 distinct CDR3 sequences detected, roughly a sixth appear once; the ten largest clones hold 53%. Used for diagnoses were clinical symptoms, serum thyroxine and TRAb, thyroid ultrasound and orbital computed tomography. This clonotype was counted many times. The CDR3 sequence is 14 residues long. Germline lookup yields CDR1 SGHRS and CDR2 YFSETQ. Deletions cut 5 bases from V and 4 bases from J, with 15 bases between.

This receptor was taken from a woman in her forties or fifties with Graves' hyperthyroidism. The specimen sequenced was blood. This chain connects TRBV5-1 to TRBJ1-1, with D possibly matching TRBD1 (6 bases). Written as DNA, the CDR3 is TGCGCCAGCAGTCCGGGGGCCCAGAGCACTGAAGCTTTCTTT. It translates to CASSPGAQSTEAFF.